This TCR beta chain appears in the sequencing data of a study of naive and memory T cell subsets. General study results and limits: Especially in CD8 cells, naive repertoires contained a few larger clonotypes, possibly CD45RA-re-expressing memory cells. Over 95% of naive TCR sequences appeared only once after error correction, unlike memory subsets. Gini index rose across naive, CM, EM and EMRA in CD4 and CD8.

Two oligonucleotides, mixed equimolar, formed the beta constant-region primer covering TRBC1 and TRBC2. Nested alpha and beta constant-region primers with the SP2 primer drove four PCR rounds on ligated cDNA. The cDNA 3' end received a ligated single-stranded oligonucleotide carrying the SP2 primer and a 12-nucleotide UMI. TCRdb called the UMI-ligation and nested PCR reads again in MiXCR, with one record for every CDR3 protein. This table holds under 150,000 distinct CDR3 sequences, more than 15% found once. There are 15 residues in the CDR3. Unmatched junction bases numbered 6, after V lost 7 bases and J lost 1 base. Germline V CDR1 and CDR2: SGHVS, FQNEAQ. Turning to this clonotype: As yet, its antigen is unknown.

The sequence was collected from a human donor in good health. The chain is built from TRBV7-8 and TRBJ2-1, with 8 bases matching TRBD2. Sequenced: naive CD8+ T cells from blood. DNA for the CDR3: TGTGCCAGCACCCCTACTAGCGGATCCTACAATGAGCAGTTCTTC. Residues: CASTPTSGSYNEQFF.